One and the same sample provided the 17 T cell receptor beta chains below, sequenced in a study of cytomegalovirus exposure and HLA in healthy donors. With 60 Vbeta and 13 Jbeta primers, the PCR was carried out. Using immunoSEQ multiplex PCR, the repertoire was profiled, and TCRdb retains in-frame clones only, with some absent. The sample lists some 140,000 clones; around 77% were seen once. Sample: PBMCs. Receptors originate from a man younger than 45 in good health and CMV-seronegative.

The chain joins TRBV28 to TRBJ2-7, with TRBD2 identical over 8 bases. Trimming removed 2 bases from V and 9 bases from J; junction bases left unmatched: 9. Germline CDR1 reads MDHEN; CDR2 reads SYDVKM. This CDR3 is built from 14 residues. This CDR3 is CASSLAGGGFGQYF. The CDR3 nucleotides read TGTGCCAGCAGTTTAGCGGGAGGCGGGTTCGGGCAGTACTTC.

This clone was picked up a small number of times. This CDR3 is CASRVTTDNTEAFF. CDR3 coding DNA: TGTGCCAGCAGGGTCACGACAGATAACACTGAAGCTTTCTTT. V gene TRBV6-1 combines with J gene TRBJ1-1; weak D call: TRBD1 (5 bases). V was clipped by 6 bases and J by 2 bases, with 13 bases between them. The CDR3 covers 14 residues. Germline CDR1 and CDR2: MNHNS and SASEGT.

This clone came up a few times. This sequence joins TRBV10-1 and TRBJ2-5, with TRBD2 matching over 15 bases. Germline lookup yields CDR1 WNHNN and CDR2 SYGVQD (reference sequence). The CDR3 has 15 amino acids. V was clipped by 5 bases and J by 5 bases; unmatched bases: 3. CDR3 sequence: CASSQGTSGGETQYF. The CDR3 DNA is TGCGCCAGCAGTCAAGGGACTAGCGGGGGGGAGACCCAGTACTTC.

This clone was recorded only once. V usage is TRBV7-6 and J usage is TRBJ2-7; TRBD2 might be the D (6 bases). The CDR3 length is 16 residues. Germline V lookup: CDR1 SGHVS, CDR2 FNYEAQ. V was clipped by 4 bases and J by 0 bases, with 16 bases between them. CDR3 nucleotide sequence: TGTGCCAGCAGCTCAGAAGGAGGGAGTAGCTCCTACGAGCAGTACTTC. Residues: CASSSEGGSSSYEQYF.

The J gene is TRBJ2-1, the V gene TRBV10-2; 8 bases line up with TRBD2. V was pared by 11 bases and J by 7 bases, with 10 bases of the junction left unmatched. The length of the CDR3 is 13 residues. CDR1 is WSHSY, CDR2 SAAADI, per germline. The CDR3 sequence is CASRAGVSNEQFF. CDR3 coding DNA: TGCGCCTCCCGAGCGGGAGTATCAAATGAGCAGTTCTTC.

The J gene is TRBJ2-1, the V gene TRBV9; D is ambiguous. In germline, CDR1 is SGDLS, CDR2 YYNGEE. V lost 0 bases to trimming and J lost 7 bases, with 8 bases between them. The CDR3 extends over 13 amino acids. In DNA, the CDR3 is TGTGCCAGCAGCGTAGACGGTCTAAATGAGCAGTTCTTC. It specifies CASSVDGLNEQFF.

This clone was picked up one time. The germline gene is not matched at one end of the junction; a read error may be the cause. The V gene is TRBV2, the J gene TRBJ1-1; D might be TRBD1 (5 bases). CDR1 and CDR2 (germline): SNHLY, FYNNEI. The CDR3 runs 14 residues. DNA for the CDR3: TGTGCCAGCAGTACGGCAGGGCGGGGACCTGAATCTTTCTTT. This encodes CASSTAGRGPESFF.

The V and J genes are TRBV6-1 and TRBJ2-5; 7 bases line up with TRBD2. The CDR3 spans 15 residues. V shed 6 bases, J shed 2 bases, and the junction held 9 bases outside the gene matches. Germline V gene sequence: CDR1 MNHNS, CDR2 SASEGT. CDR3 bases: TGTGCCAGCAGCCTTACTAGCGTAGAACAAGAGACCCAGTACTTC. The encoded protein is CASSLTSVEQETQYF.

This clone was observed once. The V call is TRBV9, the J call TRBJ2-5; a weak D match, TRBD2 (6 bases). The length of the CDR3 is 15 residues. CDR1 is SGDLS and CDR2 is YYNGEE in the germline V gene. The V end was cut by 1 base, the J end by 4 bases, with 14 bases between. The CDR3 DNA is TGTGCCAGCAGCGTAAGGGGACTGTCTGCAGAGACCCAGTACTTC. Translated, it gives CASSVRGLSAETQYF.

The chain employs TRBV5-4 and TRBJ1-2, with TRBD1 identical over 7 bases. Trimming took 2 bases from V and 7 from J; bases not matched to a gene: 5. Per germline, CDR1 SGHNT and CDR2 YYREEE (reference sequence). The CDR3 sequence is 13 residues long. As DNA, the CDR3 is TGTGCCAGCAGCTTACCCCGGGACAGTGGCTACACCTTC. This translates into CASSLPRDSGYTF.

In its sample, this clone was seen once. This chain joins TRBV27 and TRBJ1-1; D gene ambiguous. V shed 5 bases and J shed 3 bases, with 13 bases lying between them. CDR3 length: 14 amino acids. Germline V lookup: CDR1 MNHEY, CDR2 SMNVEV (reference sequence). The CDR3 sequence: CASSPRSPHTEAFF. The CDR3 DNA reads TGTGCCAGCAGTCCCCGGAGCCCCCACACTGAAGCTTTCTTT.

The chain uses TRBV7-9 and TRBJ2-7; D possibly corresponds to TRBD2 (6 bases). Trimming pared 4 bases from V and 1 base from J, leaving 17 bases between. The V gene's germline CDR1 is SEHNR and CDR2 FQNEAQ (reference sequence). The CDR3 has 16 residues. In DNA form, the CDR3 reads TGTGCCAGCAGCTCACGGACGGGAGTGGGGTCCTACGAGCAGTACTTC. Its translation is CASSSRTGVGSYEQYF.

The sample holds a few counts of this clone. This chain connects TRBV28 to TRBJ2-7; tentatively, D is TRBD1 (5 bases). The V end lost 7 bases, the J end lost 5 bases, and 27 bases lay between the germline ends. Germline V gene lookup returns CDR1 MDHEN and CDR2 SYDVKM. The CDR3 is made up of 17 amino acids. This CDR3 is CASTPPSGQRMFHEQYF. As DNA, the CDR3 is TGTGCCAGCACCCCCCCATCCGGACAACGGATGTTTCACGAGCAGTACTTC.

The chain combines TRBV5-6 with TRBJ2-7; 7 bases fit TRBD1. Germline V gives CDR1 SGHDT, CDR2 YYEEEE. Losses at the gene ends were 0 bases for V and 2 bases for J; bases not matched to a gene: 14. This CDR3 has 18 residues. In DNA form, the CDR3 reads TGTGCCAGCAGCTTGGAGGTCAGAACAGGGGTACATCCCTACGAGCAGTACTTC. This gives the protein CASSLEVRTGVHPYEQYF.

This clone has only one observation. This chain joins TRBV5-1 and TRBJ1-1; weak D call: TRBD1 (5 bases). The germline V and J ends were trimmed by 0 bases and 5 bases, with 11 bases remaining between them. This CDR3 spans 14 amino acids. The V gene's germline CDR1 is SGHRS and CDR2 YFSETQ. The CDR3 coding sequence is TGCGCCAGCAGCTTGGACAGGAGGGGAACTGAAGCTTTCTTT. Its protein is CASSLDRRGTEAFF. The full variable domain, its missing parts supplied by reference TRBV5-1 and TRBJ1-1, is KAGVTQTPRYLIKTRGQQVTLSCSPISGHRSVSWYQQTPGQGLQFLFEYFSETQRNKGNFPGRFSGRQFSNSRSEMNVSTLELGDSALYLCASSLDRRGTEAFFGQGTRLTVV.

J is TRBJ2-6 and V is TRBV10-3, with 9 bases identical to TRBD2. Germline V lookup: CDR1 ENHRY, CDR2 SYGVKD. Unmatched junction bases numbered 3, after V lost 3 bases and J lost 0 bases. The CDR3 runs to 17 residues. CDR3 nucleotide sequence: TGTGCCATCAGTGACGGACTAGCGAGCTCTGGGGCCAACGTCCTGACTTTC. Amino acid sequence: CAISDGLASSGANVLTF.

This clone has only a few counts. The chain uses TRBV10-1 and TRBJ1-1; D is uncertain. The CDR3 has 13 residues. Trimming removed 0 bases at V and 7 bases at J, with 9 bases between. Looked up from germline, CDR1 is WNHNN and CDR2 is SYGVQD (reference sequence). The CDR3: CASSESVRGEAFF. The CDR3 coding sequence is TGCGCCAGCAGTGAGTCGGTAAGAGGTGAAGCTTTCTTT.